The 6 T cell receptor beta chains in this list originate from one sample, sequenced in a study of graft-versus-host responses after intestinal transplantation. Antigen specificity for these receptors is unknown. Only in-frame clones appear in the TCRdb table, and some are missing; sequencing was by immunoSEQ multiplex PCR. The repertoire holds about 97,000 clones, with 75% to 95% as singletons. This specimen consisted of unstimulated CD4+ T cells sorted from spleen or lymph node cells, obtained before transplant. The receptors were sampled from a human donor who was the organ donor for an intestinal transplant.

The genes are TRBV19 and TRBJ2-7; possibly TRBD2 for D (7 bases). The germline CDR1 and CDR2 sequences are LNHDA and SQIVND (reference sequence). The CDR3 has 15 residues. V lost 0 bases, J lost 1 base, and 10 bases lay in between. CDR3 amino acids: CASSIEGGRSYEQYF. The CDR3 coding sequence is TGTGCCAGTAGTATAGAGGGGGGGCGGTCCTACGAGCAGTACTTC.

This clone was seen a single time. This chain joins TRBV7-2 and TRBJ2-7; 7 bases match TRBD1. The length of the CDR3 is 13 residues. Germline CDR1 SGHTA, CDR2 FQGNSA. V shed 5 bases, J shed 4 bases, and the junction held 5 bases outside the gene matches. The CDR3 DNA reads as TGTGCCAGCAGCATCACACAGGGGTACGAGCAGTACTTC. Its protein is CASSITQGYEQYF.

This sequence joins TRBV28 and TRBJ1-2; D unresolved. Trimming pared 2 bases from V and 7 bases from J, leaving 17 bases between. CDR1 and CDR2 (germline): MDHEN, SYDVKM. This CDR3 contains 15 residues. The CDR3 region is CASSLGVRQAIGYTF. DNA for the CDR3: TGTGCCAGCAGTTTAGGTGTCAGGCAGGCGATTGGCTACACCTTC.

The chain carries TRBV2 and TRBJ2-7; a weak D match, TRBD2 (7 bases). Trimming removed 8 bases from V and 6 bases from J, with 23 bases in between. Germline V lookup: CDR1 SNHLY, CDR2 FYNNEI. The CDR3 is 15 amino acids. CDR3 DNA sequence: TGTGCCAGCTCTGCTTGGGGGGGCCGGTTTGGCGAGCAGTACTTC. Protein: CASSAWGGRFGEQYF.

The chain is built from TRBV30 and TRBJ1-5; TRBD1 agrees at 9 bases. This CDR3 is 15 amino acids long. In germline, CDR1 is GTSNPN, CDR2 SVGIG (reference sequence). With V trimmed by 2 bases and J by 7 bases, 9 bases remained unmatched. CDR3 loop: CAWSREQGARQPQHF. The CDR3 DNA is TGTGCCTGGAGTCGCGAACAGGGGGCTAGGCAGCCCCAGCATTTT.

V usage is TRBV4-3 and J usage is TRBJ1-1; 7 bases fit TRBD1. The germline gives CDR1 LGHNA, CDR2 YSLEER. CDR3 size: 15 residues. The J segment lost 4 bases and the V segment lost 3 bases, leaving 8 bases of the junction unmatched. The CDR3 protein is CASSQTTGVGTEAFF. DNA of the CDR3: TGCGCCAGCAGCCAGACTACAGGGGTAGGCACTGAAGCTTTCTTT.